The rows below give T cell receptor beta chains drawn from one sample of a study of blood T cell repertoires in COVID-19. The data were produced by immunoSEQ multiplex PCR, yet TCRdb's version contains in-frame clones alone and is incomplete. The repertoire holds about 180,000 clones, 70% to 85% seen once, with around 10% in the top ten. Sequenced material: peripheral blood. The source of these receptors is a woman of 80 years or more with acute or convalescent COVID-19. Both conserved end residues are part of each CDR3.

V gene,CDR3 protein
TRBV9,CASSASKWREGHGELFF
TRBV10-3,CAISGGGTYRYGYTF
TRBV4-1,CASSQEGGRGNQPQHF
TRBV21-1,CASSGDRGDTEAFF
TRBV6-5,CASTLRQGANEQFF
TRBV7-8,CASSLAGEAYGYTF
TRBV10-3,CAISGLADTQYF
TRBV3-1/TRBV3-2,CASSQDRRGRETQYF
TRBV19,CASSMGRAETQYF
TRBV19,CASSTRGQAAPQHF
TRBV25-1,CASRPGGLTDTQYF
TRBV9,CASSIGGSNEKLFF
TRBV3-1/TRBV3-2,CASSQDDSAGELFF
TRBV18,CASSPNTPGGTDTQYF
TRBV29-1,CSAVDRGTEAFF
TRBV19,CASSHRGASVNEKLFF